Sequencing of this T cell receptor beta chain was carried out in a study of regulatory T cells in long-lasting Graves disease. The time point denotes: newly diagnosed GD, antithyroid drugs for less than 3 months. Scientists built the TCR library using RNA that was extracted from PBMCs. This clonotype occurred many times. Arm-PCR of CDR3 regions and iRepertoire HTBI primers were the basis on which TCR beta libraries were built. A single record per CDR3 protein comes from TCRdb applying MiXCR to the multiplex PCR reads. In the table there are around 400,000 distinct CDR3 sequences, 15% of which are singletons. These data were likewise used in another study, on T cells in Graves' hyperthyroidism and ophthalmopathy.

The TCR sequence derives from a woman aged 40 to 49 with Graves disease. Sample: peripheral blood mononuclear cells (PBMCs), taken at new diagnosis, from a patient treated with antithyroid drugs.

The CDR3 DNA is TGTGCCAGCAGCCCAGACAGGGTCACTGAAGCTTTCTTT. Amino acids: CASSPDRVTEAFF. The chain carries TRBV7-8 and TRBJ1-1; 7 bases match TRBD1. V trimming: 5 bases; J trimming: 4 bases; junction bases outside the gene matches: 4. This CDR3 is built from 13 residues. Germline V gene sequence: CDR1 SGHVS, CDR2 FQNEAQ.